This TCR beta chain was retrieved from a study of T cell responses to AZD1222 COVID-19 vaccine. Broader study findings: Only a handful of people who got AZD1222 tested seropositive at baseline. Along spike, vaccine-associated CD4 TCRs were found throughout, with dominance at 160-218 and 743-854. Among spike-specific TCRs, nearly half reportedly target unmutated variant regions. Two doses of AZD1222 preceded a rise in Spike-specific TCR breadth and depth.

Notes on this clone: Its antigen is not known.

The protocol was immunoSEQ multiplex PCR, while the TCRdb copy is restricted to in-frame clones and leaves out a portion. The sample has 200,000 to 250,000 clones, around 94% seen once. The TCR comes from an adult who received the MenACWY meningococcal vaccine as a control. The sample here was peripheral blood, taken 28 days after the second dose of the MenACWY control vaccine.

The CDR3 sequence is CASSEGPFNQPQHF. CDR3 nucleotide sequence: TGTGCCAGCAGCGAGGGGCCGTTCAATCAGCCCCAGCATTTT. The J gene is TRBJ1-5, the V gene TRBV9; a possible D gene is TRBD1 (5 bases). Trimming stripped 3 bases from V and 3 bases from J, with 10 bases between. The CDR3 has 14 residues. Germline V gives CDR1 SGDLS, CDR2 YYNGEE.